This T cell receptor beta chain was identified in a study of shared clonotypes between healthy human individuals. Study-wide results and limits: Expectations were that clonotype sharing among donors would be affected by sequencing depth.

This CDR3 has 14 amino acids. The V gene's germline CDR1 is SGHTA and CDR2 FQGTGA. The V and J ends lost 4 bases and 3 bases respectively, with 10 bases between them. In the case of this clone: The antigen is not known. This same CDR3 is encoded by further DNA sequences in the sample.

Splitting of each subset's genomic DNA was done evenly across several immunoSEQ plates. TCRdb's copy holds only in-frame clones and misses some; the assay was immunoSEQ multiplex PCR. Here the sample spans more than 1,200,000 clones, around 98.5% being singletons. The genes are TRBV7-3 and TRBJ2-1; TRBD2 might be the D (5 bases). Sequencing was carried out using naive CD4+ T cells sorted from blood. Indicated subset: CD45RA+ positively selected. The source of this sequence is a man aged 30 to 39 in good health. CDR3 in DNA: TGTGCCAGCAGCTCTTCTACTAGCTACAATGAGCAGTTCTTC. Translating gives CASSSSTSYNEQFF.